A single sample is the source of the 7 T cell receptor beta chains below, sequenced in a study of blood T cells in healthy people across ages. A second PCR, run for roughly 7 to 11 cycles, used a sample-barcoded 5' primer plus a J-beta primer mix. TCRdb redid the calling of the 5' RACE reads with MiXCR, one entry per CDR3 protein. This sample has 1.5 million to 2 million distinct CDR3 sequences, with around half found just once. Sequencing used blood. The receptor set was obtained from a woman aged 40-49 years in good health.

This clonotype was detected a few times. CDR3 nucleotides: TGCGCCAGCAGTGAGTACAGGGCGAACAATCAGCCCCAGCATTTT. It encodes CASSEYRANNQPQHF. The chain carries TRBV10-2 and TRBJ1-5, with D possibly being TRBD1 (6 bases). The ends were cut back, 1 base at V and 3 bases at J, with 10 bases in the middle. CDR1 WSHSY and CDR2 SAAADI come from the germline V gene. This CDR3 region has 15 residues.

The chain combines TRBV7-2 with TRBJ2-3; D is undetermined. The germline V gene encodes CDR1 SGHTA and CDR2 FQGNSA. This CDR3 is built from 14 residues. Trimming cost V 6 bases and J 6 bases, with 16 bases left between them. In DNA form, the CDR3 reads TGTGCCAGCAGACAAGGAATATCGCTGGATACGCAGTATTTT. It translates to CASRQGISLDTQYF.

The genes are TRBV4-3 and TRBJ1-2; D may be TRBD1 (5 bases). The V end was cut by 0 bases, the J end by 4 bases, with 18 bases between. There are 17 residues in the CDR3. Germline CDR1 and CDR2: LGHNA and YSLEER. CDR3: CASSQERWSGLLYGYTF. As DNA, the CDR3 is TGCGCCAGCAGCCAAGAGAGGTGGTCGGGGCTCCTCTATGGCTACACCTTC.

The chain links TRBV6-5 to TRBJ2-3, with D perhaps TRBD1 (5 bases). Trimming took off 6 bases at V and 2 bases at J, with 15 bases between the two ends. Per the germline V gene, CDR1 is MNHEY and CDR2 is SVGAGI. This CDR3 comprises 15 residues. In DNA, the CDR3 is TGTGCCAGCAGCTCGACCTTGACAGTCACAGATACGCAGTATTTT. Amino acids: CASSSTLTVTDTQYF.

This chain joins TRBV6-5 and TRBJ1-2; D is undetermined. The germline CDR1 and CDR2 sequences are MNHEY and SVGAGI. The V end lost 0 bases, the J end lost 3 bases, and 11 bases lay between the germline ends. The CDR3 contains 15 residues. CDR3 residues: CASSYSPPDYYGYTF. CDR3 DNA: TGTGCCAGCAGTTACTCGCCGCCCGATTACTATGGCTACACCTTC.

The chain recombines TRBV7-9 with TRBJ2-4; either TRBD1 or TRBD2 may fit D (5 bases each). The CDR3 is made up of 20 amino acids. V was shortened by 4 bases and J by 0 bases, with 25 bases between the two germline ends. The germline CDR1 and CDR2 sequences are SEHNR and FQNEAQ (reference sequence). CDR3 nucleotides: TGTGCCAGCAGCTCAGACCTGGGACGTTCCTTAGAGGCAGCCAAAAACATTCAGTACTTC. Protein product: CASSSDLGRSLEAAKNIQYF.

This chain joins TRBV12-3 or TRBV12-4 and TRBJ2-4, with 7 bases that match TRBD2. The CDR3 is made up of 14 amino acids. V dropped 8 bases and J dropped 13; count of bases not matched to a gene: 17. In DNA, the CDR3 is TGTGCCAGCGGGGAGGGGCTAAACCACGACGGGCAGTACTTC. This sequence encodes CASGEGLNHDGQYF.